Shown below are 5 T cell receptor beta chains from a single sample sequenced in a study of blood T cell repertoires in COVID-19. The data were produced by immunoSEQ multiplex PCR, yet TCRdb's version contains in-frame clones alone and is incomplete. This sample has 250,000 to 300,000 clones, with approximately 85% found just once. What was sequenced was peripheral blood. These receptors originate from a woman in her 70s with acute or convalescent COVID-19.

The V and J genes are TRBV30 and TRBJ1-2; 7 bases are shared with TRBD1. V dropped 2 bases and J dropped 8; count of bases not matched to a gene: 14. This CDR3 has 15 residues. CDR1 and CDR2 (germline): GTSNPN, SVGIG (reference sequence). Here the CDR3 DNA reads TGTGCCTGGAGTCCCCTGGAACAGGGGCTTTCGGGCTACACCTTC. Protein sequence: CAWSPLEQGLSGYTF.

The chain employs TRBV3-1 (or the pseudogene TRBV3-2) and TRBJ1-2; D ambiguous. V lost 4 bases to trimming and J lost 8 bases, with 14 bases between them. This CDR3 has 13 amino acids. Germline V gene sequence: CDR1 LGHDT, CDR2 YNNKEL (reference sequence). The CDR3: CASSLTLQEGYTF. In nucleotides, the CDR3 is TGTGCCAGCAGCCTGACACTTCAAGAGGGCTACACCTTC.

For the CDR3, the DNA is TGTGCCAGCAGAGACAGGGAGTGGGTGAACACTGAAGCTTTCTTT. Translated: CASRDREWVNTEAFF. The rearrangement joins TRBV6-6 to TRBJ1-1, with 7 nucleotides matching TRBD1. J gave up 0 bases and V 6 bases, and 7 bases lay outside the gene matches. Germline CDR1 MNHNY, CDR2 SVGAGI (reference sequence). The CDR3 is made up of 15 amino acids.

This chain uses TRBV12-1 with TRBJ1-1; the D call of TRBD1 is as the table states it, not checked on the DNA. TRBV12-1 is a listed pseudogene. This CDR3 spans 15 amino acids. DNA of the CDR3: TGTGCCAGCAGCTTCCTCCGGCGCGAGGGGGATGAAGCTTTCTTT. It codes for CASSFLRREGDEAFF.

The chain employs TRBV7-9 and TRBJ2-5, with 13 bases lining up with TRBD2. J lost 5 bases, V lost 1 base, and 7 bases had no gene match. Germline V lookup: CDR1 SEHNR, CDR2 FQNEAQ (reference sequence). The CDR3 is 17 residues long. Here the CDR3 DNA reads TGTGCCAGCAGCTTAGGAACTAGCGGGGGGGCGTCGGAGACCCAGTACTTC. This encodes CASSLGTSGGASETQYF. Based on the CDR3 plus reference TRBV7-9 and TRBJ2-5, the full variable domain is DTGVSQNPRHKITKRGQNVTFRCDPISEHNRLYWYRQTLGQGPEFLTYFQNEAQLEKSRLLSDRFSAERPKGSFSTLEIQRTEQGDSAMYLCASSLGTSGGASETQYFGPGTRLLVL.